This T cell receptor beta chain was found in a study of blood T cell repertoires in COVID-19. Study-level information: PBMCs, B-cell-depleted T cells, or T cells provided the cDNA or gDNA that made up the material.

V lost 10 bases and J lost 3; bases outside the gene matches: 11. Germline CDR1 KGHSH, CDR2 LQKENI. The CDR3 is 14 amino acids. As originally analysed: How many nucleated cells were present was estimated from reference gene primer amplification. Here immunoSEQ multiplex PCR was the method, and the copy in TCRdb shows in-frame clones only, minus some. For V, J and clone size, that table is used; D and trimming come from the DNA. The sample has 200,000 to 250,000 clones, about three quarters seen once. V gene TRBV18 combines with J gene TRBJ1-1; 7 bases are shared with TRBD1. The material sequenced was peripheral blood. This clonotype was sampled from a woman aged 65 to 85 with acute or convalescent COVID-19. CDR3 protein: CATQKDRDDTEAFF. The CDR3 region has the DNA TGTGCCACCCAGAAAGACAGGGACGACACTGAAGCTTTCTTT.